This T cell receptor beta chain was captured by sequencing in a study of cytomegalovirus exposure and HLA in healthy donors. As for the study in general: A data release that came early held 80 million or so unique TCRs from HLA-typed donors.

The V and J ends lost 1 base and 6 bases respectively, with 7 bases between them. The CDR3 extends over 13 amino acids. Germline CDR1 and CDR2: MDHEN and SYDVKM. With respect to this clone: As yet, its antigen is unknown.

Study outcomes and limitations: Available immune exposure information was restricted to CMV serostatus only.

60 Vbeta and 13 Jbeta primers were used in PCR. Method: immunoSEQ multiplex PCR; TCRdb's copy keeps in-frame clones and lacks some. Its clone listing holds about 160,000 clones. The receptor was derived from a woman in her forties or fifties in good health and CMV-seronegative. The chain links TRBV28 to TRBJ1-5; D gene uncertain. Sequenced input: PBMCs. CDR3 amino acids: CASSLSGIQPQHF. DNA for the CDR3: TGTGCCAGCAGTTTATCGGGGATTCAGCCCCAGCATTTT.